This TCR beta chain was sequenced in a study of tumor and adjacent non-tumor tissue in lung cancer. About the research overall: Millions of productive TCRbeta reads were obtained per sample on average. The study's findings and limits: Higher tumor TCR diversity was associated with shorter survival. Top 100 clones took a larger repertoire share in normal lung.

The template was RNA from unsorted bulk tissue. More than 3 cm separated this lung sample from the edge of the tumor. Of note for this clonotype: Its antigen is unknown.

A modified ARM-PCR protocol with three rounds of nested PCR amplified TCRbeta. MiXCR, applied by TCRdb to the multiplex PCR reads, yields one record per CDR3 protein. The sample has 70,000 to 95,000 distinct CDR3 sequences, around 80% seen once; the top ten hold 40%. The source is a man between 65 and 79 years old with non-small cell lung cancer. Sequencing input: distant non-tumor lung tissue.

The CDR3 protein is CVCSLGQGPTYEQYF. The CDR3 DNA is TGTGTCTGCAGCTTGGGACAGGGACCGACCTACGAGCAGTACTTC. The chain couples TRBV5-4 to TRBJ2-7; 9 nucleotides line up with TRBD1. The germline V gene has CDR1 SGHNT and CDR2 YYREEE (reference sequence). The CDR3 runs to 15 residues.